The T cell receptor beta chain described here comes from a study of T cell changes during pregnancy in multiple sclerosis. Repertoires were generated with immunoSEQ multiplex PCR, while TCRdb's copy carries only in-frame clones and drops some. The sample shows 35,000 to 55,000 clones, roughly nine tenths of them seen only once. The V end lost 4 bases, the J end lost 1 base, and 14 bases lay between the germline ends. The germline gives CDR1 SGHNT, CDR2 YYREEE (reference sequence). The CDR3 covers 15 residues. The sequencing used CD4+ T cells from peripheral blood mononuclear cells, collected after pregnancy. The chain joins TRBV5-4 to TRBJ2-5; the D is unclear. The TCR sequence derives from a female donor with multiple sclerosis, enrolled in a pregnancy study. CDR3 loop: CASSPGDKAQETQYF. For the CDR3, the DNA is TGTGCCAGCAGCCCTGGTGACAAGGCCCAAGAGACCCAGTACTTC.